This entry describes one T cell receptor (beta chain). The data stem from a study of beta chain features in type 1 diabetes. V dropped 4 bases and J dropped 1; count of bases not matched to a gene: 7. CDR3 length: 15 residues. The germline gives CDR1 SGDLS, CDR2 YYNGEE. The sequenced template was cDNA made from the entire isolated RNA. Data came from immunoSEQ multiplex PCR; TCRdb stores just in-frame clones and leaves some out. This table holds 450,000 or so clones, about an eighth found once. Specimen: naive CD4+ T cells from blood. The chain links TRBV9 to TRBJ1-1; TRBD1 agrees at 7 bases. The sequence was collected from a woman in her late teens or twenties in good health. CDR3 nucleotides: TGTGCCAGCAGCCCGGGGACAGCGTGGAACACTGAAGCTTTCTTT. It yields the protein CASSPGTAWNTEAFF.